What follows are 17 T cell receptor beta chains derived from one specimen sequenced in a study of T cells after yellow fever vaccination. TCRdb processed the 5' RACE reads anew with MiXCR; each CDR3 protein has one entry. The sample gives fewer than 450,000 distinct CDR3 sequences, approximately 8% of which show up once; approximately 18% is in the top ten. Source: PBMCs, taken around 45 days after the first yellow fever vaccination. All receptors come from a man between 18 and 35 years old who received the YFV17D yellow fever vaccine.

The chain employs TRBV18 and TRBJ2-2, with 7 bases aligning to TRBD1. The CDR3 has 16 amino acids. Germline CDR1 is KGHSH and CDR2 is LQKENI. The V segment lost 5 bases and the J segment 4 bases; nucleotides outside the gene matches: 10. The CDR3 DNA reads TGTGCCAGCTCATCATTGGGACAGCTTGGCACCGGGGAGCTGTTTTTT. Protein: CASSSLGQLGTGELFF.

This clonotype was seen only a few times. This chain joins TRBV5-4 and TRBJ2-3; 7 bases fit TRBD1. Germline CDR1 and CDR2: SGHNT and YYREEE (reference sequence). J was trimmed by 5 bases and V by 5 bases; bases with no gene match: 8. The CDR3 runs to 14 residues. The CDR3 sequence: CASSYYRDRDTQYF. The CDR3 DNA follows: TGTGCCAGCAGTTATTACCGGGACAGAGATACGCAGTATTTT. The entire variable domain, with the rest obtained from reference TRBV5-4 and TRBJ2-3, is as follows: ETGVTQSPTHLIKTRGQQVTLRCSSQSGHNTVSWYQQALGQGPQFIFQYYREEENGRGNFPPRFSGLQFPNYSSELNVNALELDDSALYLCASSYYRDRDTQYFGPGTRLTVL.

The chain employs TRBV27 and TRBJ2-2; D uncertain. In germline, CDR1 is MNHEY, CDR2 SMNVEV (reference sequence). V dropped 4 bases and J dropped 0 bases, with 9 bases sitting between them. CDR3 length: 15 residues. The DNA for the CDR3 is TGTGCCAGCAGTTCGCCACTATCGAACACCGGGGAGCTGTTTTTT. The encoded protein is CASSSPLSNTGELFF.

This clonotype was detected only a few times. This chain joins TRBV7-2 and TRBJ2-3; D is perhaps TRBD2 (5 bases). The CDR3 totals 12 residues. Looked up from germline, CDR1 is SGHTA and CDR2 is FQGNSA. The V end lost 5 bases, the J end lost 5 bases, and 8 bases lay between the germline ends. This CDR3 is CASSRAGDTQYF. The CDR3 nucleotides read TGTGCCAGCAGCCGGGCGGGAGATACGCAGTATTTT.

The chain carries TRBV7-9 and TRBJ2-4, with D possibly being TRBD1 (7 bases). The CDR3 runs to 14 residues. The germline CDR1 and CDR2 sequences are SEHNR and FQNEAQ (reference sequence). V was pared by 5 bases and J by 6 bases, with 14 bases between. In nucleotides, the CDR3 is TGTGCCAGCAGCCCACGGGGGACAGTAAACATTCAGTACTTC. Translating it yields CASSPRGTVNIQYF. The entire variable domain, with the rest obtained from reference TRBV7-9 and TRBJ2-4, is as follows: DTGVSQNPRHKITKRGQNVTFRCDPISEHNRLYWYRQTLGQGPEFLTYFQNEAQLEKSRLLSDRFSAERPKGSFSTLEIQRTEQGDSAMYLCASSPRGTVNIQYFGAGTRLSVL.

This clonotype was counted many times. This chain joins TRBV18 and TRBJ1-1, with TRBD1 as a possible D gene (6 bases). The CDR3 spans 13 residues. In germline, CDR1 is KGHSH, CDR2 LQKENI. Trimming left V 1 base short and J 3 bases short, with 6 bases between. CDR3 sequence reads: CASSPQGDTEAFF. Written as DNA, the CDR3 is TGTGCCAGCTCACCACAGGGGGACACTGAAGCTTTCTTT.

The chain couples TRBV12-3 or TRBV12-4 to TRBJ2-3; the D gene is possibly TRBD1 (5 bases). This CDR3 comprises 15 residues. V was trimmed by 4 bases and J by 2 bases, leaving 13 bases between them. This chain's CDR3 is CASSWRQPNTDTQYF. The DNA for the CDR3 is TGTGCCAGCAGTTGGAGACAGCCTAACACAGATACGCAGTATTTT.

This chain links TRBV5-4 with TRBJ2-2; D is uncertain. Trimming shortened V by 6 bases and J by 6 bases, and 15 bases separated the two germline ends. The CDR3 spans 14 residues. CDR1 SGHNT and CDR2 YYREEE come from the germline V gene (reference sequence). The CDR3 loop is CASTLGETAGELFF. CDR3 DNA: TGTGCCAGCACCTTAGGAGAGACGGCCGGGGAGCTGTTTTTT.

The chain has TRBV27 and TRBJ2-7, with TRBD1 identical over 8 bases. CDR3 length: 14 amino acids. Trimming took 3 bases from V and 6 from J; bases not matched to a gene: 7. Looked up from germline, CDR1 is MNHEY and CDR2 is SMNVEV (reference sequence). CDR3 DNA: TGTGCCAGCAGTTTCCGAGGGACAGGCCTCGAGCAGTACTTC. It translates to CASSFRGTGLEQYF.

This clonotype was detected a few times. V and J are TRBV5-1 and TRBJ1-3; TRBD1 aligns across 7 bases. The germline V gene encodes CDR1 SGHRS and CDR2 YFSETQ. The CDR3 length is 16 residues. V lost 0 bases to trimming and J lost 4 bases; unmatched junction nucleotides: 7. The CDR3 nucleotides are TGCGCCAGCAGCTTGGCAGGGGGAATTTACGGAAACACCATATATTTT. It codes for CASSLAGGIYGNTIYF.

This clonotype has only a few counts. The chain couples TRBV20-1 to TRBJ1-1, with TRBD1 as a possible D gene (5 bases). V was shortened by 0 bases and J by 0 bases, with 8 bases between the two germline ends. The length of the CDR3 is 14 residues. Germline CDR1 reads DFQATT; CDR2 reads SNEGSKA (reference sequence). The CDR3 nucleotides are TGCAGTGCTAGAGATTGGGGCTTGAACACTGAAGCTTTCTTT. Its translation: CSARDWGLNTEAFF.

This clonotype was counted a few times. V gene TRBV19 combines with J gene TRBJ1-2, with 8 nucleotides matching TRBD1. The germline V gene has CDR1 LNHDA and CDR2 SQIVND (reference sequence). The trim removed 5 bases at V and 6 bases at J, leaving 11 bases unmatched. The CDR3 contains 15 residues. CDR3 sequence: CASSLSGQGRDGYTF. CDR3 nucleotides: TGTGCCAGTAGTCTCTCCGGACAGGGAAGGGATGGCTACACCTTC.

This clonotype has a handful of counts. The CDR3 sequence is CASSSIVMGVQETQYF. CDR3 nucleotides: TGTGCCAGCAGCTCGATCGTTATGGGGGTACAAGAGACCCAGTACTTC. The V call is TRBV7-8, the J call TRBJ2-5; D is possibly TRBD1 or TRBD2 (5 bases each). Germline loops: CDR1 SGHVS, CDR2 FQNEAQ. V gave up 4 bases and J gave up 2 bases, with 17 bases separating them. The CDR3 contains 16 residues.

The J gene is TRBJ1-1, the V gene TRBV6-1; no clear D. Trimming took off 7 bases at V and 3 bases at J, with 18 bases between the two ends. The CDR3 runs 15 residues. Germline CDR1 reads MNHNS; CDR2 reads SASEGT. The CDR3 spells CASTESHPRHTEAFF. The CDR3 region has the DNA TGTGCCAGCACCGAATCACACCCCAGGCACACTGAAGCTTTCTTT.

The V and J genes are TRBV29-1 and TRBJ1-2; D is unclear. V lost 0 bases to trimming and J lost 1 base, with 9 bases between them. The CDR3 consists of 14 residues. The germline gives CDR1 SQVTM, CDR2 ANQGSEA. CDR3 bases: TGCAGCGTTGAAGATCTTCGGGGTAACTATGGCTACACCTTC. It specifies CSVEDLRGNYGYTF.

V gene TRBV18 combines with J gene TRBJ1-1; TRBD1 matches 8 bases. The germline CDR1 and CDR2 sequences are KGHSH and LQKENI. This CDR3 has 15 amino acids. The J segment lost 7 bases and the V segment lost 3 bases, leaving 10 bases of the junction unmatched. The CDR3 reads CASSPGTGRQLEAFF. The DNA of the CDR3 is TGTGCCAGCTCACCCGGGACAGGAAGGCAACTTGAAGCTTTCTTT.

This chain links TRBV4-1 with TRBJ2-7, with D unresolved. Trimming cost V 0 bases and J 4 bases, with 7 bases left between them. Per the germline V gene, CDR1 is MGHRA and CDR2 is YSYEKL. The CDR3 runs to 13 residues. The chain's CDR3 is CASSQELGYEQYF. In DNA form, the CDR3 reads TGCGCCAGCAGCCAAGAGCTGGGATACGAGCAGTACTTC.